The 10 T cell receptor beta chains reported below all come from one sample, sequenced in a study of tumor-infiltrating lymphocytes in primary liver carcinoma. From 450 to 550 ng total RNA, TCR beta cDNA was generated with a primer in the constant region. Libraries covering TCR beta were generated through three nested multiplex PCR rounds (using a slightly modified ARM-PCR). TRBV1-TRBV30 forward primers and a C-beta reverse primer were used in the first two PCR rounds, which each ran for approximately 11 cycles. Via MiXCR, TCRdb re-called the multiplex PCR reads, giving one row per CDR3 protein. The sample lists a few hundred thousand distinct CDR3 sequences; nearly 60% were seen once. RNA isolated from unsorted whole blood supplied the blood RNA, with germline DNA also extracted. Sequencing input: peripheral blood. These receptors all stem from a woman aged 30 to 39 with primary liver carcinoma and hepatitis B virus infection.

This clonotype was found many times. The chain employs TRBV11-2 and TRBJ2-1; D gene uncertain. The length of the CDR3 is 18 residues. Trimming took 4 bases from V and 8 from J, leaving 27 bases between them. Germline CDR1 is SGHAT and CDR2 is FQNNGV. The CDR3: CASSSSGRLKVSMDEQFF. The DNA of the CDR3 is TGTGCCAGCAGCTCATCCGGTAGACTGAAGGTGTCTATGGATGAGCAGTTCTTC.

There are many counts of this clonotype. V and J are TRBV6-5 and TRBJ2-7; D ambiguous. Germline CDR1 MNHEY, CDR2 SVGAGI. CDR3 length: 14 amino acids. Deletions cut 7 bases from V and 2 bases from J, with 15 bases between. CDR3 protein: CASTPYSTAYEQYF. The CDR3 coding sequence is TGTGCCAGCACACCTTACTCCACCGCCTACGAGCAGTACTTC.

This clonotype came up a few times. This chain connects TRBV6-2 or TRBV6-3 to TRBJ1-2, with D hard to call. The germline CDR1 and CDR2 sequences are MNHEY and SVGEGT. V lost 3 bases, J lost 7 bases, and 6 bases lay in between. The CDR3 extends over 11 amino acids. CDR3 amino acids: CASSYYGGYTF. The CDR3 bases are TGTGCCAGCAGTTATTACGGTGGCTACACCTTC.

As DNA, the CDR3 is TGCGCCAGCACAGATAGCGGGAGACAGTTCTTC. Translated, it gives CASTDSGRQFF. This chain uses TRBV10-2 with TRBJ2-1, with 9 bases identical to TRBD2. Unmatched junction bases numbered 5, after V lost 7 bases and J lost 13 bases. Germline CDR1 reads WSHSY; CDR2 reads SAAADI. This CDR3 is built from 11 residues.

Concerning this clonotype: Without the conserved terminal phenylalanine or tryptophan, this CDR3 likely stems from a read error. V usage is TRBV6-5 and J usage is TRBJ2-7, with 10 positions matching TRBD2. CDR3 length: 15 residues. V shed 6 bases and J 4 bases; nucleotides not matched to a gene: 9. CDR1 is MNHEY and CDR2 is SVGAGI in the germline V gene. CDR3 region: CASRLKREGRYEQYI. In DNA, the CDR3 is TGTGCCAGCAGACTAAAGCGGGAGGGCCGATACGAGCAGTACATC.

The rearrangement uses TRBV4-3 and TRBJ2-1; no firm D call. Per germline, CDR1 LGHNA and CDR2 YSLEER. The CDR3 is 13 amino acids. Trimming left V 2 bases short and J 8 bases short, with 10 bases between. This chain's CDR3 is CASSQFRLDEQFF. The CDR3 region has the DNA TGCGCCAGCAGCCAATTCAGGTTGGATGAGCAGTTCTTC.

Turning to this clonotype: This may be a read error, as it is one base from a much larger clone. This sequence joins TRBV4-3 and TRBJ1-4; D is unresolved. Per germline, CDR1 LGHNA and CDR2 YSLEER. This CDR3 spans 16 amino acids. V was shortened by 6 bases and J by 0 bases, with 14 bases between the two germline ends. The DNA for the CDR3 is TGCGCCAGCAGTCGAGGGATACAAGCAACTAATGAAAAACTGTTTTTT. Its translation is CASSRGIQATNEKLFF.

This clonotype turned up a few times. This chain's CDR3 is CASSSPGTGHYEQYF. In DNA, the CDR3 is TGTGCCAGCAGCTCCCCCGGGACGGGGCACTACGAGCAGTACTTC. The chain is built from TRBV7-9 and TRBJ2-7; D is possibly TRBD1 or TRBD2 (5 bases each). The CDR3 runs to 15 residues. Trimming shortened V by 4 bases and J by 3 bases, and 16 bases separated the two germline ends. Looked up from germline, CDR1 is SEHNR and CDR2 is FQNEAQ (reference sequence).

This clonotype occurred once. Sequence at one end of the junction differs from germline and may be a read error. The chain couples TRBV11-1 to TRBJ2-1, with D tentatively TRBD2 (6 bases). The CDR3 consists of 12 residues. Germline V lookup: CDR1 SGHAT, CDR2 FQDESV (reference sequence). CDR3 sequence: CASGLPYNEQSF. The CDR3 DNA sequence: TGTGCCAGCGGACTACCATACAATGAGCAGTCCTTC.

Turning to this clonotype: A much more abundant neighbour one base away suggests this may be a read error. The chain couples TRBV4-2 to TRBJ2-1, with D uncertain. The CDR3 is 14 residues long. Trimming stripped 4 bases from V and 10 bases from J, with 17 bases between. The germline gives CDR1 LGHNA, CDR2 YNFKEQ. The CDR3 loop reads CASSPPYISREQFF. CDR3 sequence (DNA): TGTGCCAGCAGCCCCCCATACATAAGCAGGGAGCAGTTCTTC.